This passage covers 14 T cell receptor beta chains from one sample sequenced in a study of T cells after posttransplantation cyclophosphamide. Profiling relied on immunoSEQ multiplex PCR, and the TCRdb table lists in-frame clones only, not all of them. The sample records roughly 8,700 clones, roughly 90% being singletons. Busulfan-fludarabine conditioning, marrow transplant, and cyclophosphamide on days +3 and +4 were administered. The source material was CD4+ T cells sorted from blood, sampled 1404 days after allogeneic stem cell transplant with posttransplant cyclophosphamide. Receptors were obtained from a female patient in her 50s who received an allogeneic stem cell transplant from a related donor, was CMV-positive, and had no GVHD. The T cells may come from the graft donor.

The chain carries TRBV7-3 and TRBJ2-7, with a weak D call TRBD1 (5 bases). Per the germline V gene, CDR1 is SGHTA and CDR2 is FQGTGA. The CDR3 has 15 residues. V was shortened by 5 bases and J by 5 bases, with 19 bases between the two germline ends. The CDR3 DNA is TGTGCCAGCAGCCTAGGGGCAGTGCTATACAACGAGCAGTACTTC. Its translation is CASSLGAVLYNEQYF.

The CDR3 DNA is TGTGCCAGTAGTCCGACAGGGGACAGCGAGACCCAGTACTTC. Its translation is CASSPTGDSETQYF. This chain joins TRBV19 and TRBJ2-5, with TRBD1 matching over 8 bases. The trim removed 5 bases at V and 5 bases at J, leaving 7 bases unmatched. The CDR3 is made up of 14 amino acids. CDR1 and CDR2 (germline): LNHDA, SQIVND (reference sequence). The whole variable domain, filled in from reference TRBV19 and TRBJ2-5, reads DGGITQSPKYLFRKEGQNVTLSCEQNLNHDAMYWYRQDPGQGLRLIYYSQIVNDFQKGDIAEGYSVSREKKESFPLTVTSAQKNPTAFYLCASSPTGDSETQYFGPGTRLLVL.

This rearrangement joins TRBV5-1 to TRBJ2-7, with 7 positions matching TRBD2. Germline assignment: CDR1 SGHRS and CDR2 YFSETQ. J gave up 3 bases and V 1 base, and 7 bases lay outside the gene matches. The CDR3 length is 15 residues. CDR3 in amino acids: CASSLPGRGVYEQYF. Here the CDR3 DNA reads TGCGCCAGCAGCTTGCCAGGGAGGGGTGTCTACGAGCAGTACTTC.

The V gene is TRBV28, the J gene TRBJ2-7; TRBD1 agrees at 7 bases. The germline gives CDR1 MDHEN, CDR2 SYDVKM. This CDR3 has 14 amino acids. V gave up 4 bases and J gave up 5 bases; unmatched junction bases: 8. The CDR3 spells CASSSTGYRNEQYF. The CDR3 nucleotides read TGTGCCAGCAGTTCGACAGGGTATCGTAACGAGCAGTACTTC.

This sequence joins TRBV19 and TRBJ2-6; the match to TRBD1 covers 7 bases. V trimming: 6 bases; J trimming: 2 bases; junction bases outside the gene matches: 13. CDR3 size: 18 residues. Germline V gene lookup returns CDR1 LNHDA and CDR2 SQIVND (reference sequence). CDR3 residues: CASRSRQGIRTGANVLTF. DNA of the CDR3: TGTGCCAGTAGAAGCCGACAGGGAATCAGAACTGGGGCCAACGTCCTGACTTTC.

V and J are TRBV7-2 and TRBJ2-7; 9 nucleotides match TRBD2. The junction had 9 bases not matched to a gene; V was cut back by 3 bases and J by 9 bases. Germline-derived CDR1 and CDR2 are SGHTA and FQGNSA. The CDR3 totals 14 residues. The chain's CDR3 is CASSLTSGDGGQYF. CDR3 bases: TGTGCCAGCAGCTTGACTAGCGGAGATGGGGGGCAGTACTTC. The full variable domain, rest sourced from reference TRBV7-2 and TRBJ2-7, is GAGVSQSPSNKVTEKGKDVELRCDPISGHTALYWYRQSLGQGLEFLIYFQGNSAPDKSGLPSDRFSAERTGGSVSTLTIQRTQQEDSAVYLCASSLTSGDGGQYFGPGTRLTVT.

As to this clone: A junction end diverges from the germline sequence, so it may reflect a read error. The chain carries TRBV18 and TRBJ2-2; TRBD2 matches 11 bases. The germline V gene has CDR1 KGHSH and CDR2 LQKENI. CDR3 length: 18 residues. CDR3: CAGSPRGVTSGKTGELFF. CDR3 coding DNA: TGTGCCGGCTCACCGCGGGGCGTGACTAGCGGGAAAACCGGGGAGCTGTTTTTT.

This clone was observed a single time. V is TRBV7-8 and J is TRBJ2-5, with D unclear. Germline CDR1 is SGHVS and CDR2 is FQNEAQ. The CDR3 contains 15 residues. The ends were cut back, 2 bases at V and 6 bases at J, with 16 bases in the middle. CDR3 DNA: TGTGCCAGCAGCTTACCTTACTACTTTTCGCAGACCCAGTACTTC. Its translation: CASSLPYYFSQTQYF. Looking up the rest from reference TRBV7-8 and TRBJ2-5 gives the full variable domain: GAGVSQSPRYKVAKRGQDVALRCDPISGHVSLFWYQQALGQGPEFLTYFQNEAQLDKSGLPSDRFFAERPEGSVSTLKIQRTQQEDSAVYLCASSLPYYFSQTQYFGPGTRLLVL.

The CDR3 sequence is CASSRSGQETQYF. CDR3 DNA sequence: TGTGCCAGCAGTCGAAGCGGTCAAGAGACCCAGTACTTC. The J gene is TRBJ2-5, the V gene TRBV7-2; the D gene is possibly TRBD2 (5 bases). The CDR3 has 13 residues. Germline V gene sequence: CDR1 SGHTA, CDR2 FQGNSA. The germline V and J ends were trimmed by 6 bases and 2 bases, with 10 bases remaining between them.

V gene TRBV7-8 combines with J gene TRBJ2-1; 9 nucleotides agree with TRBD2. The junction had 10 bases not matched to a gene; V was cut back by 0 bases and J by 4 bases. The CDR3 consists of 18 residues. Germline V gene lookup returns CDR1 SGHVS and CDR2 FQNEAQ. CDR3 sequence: CASSLAPSIAGVYNEQFF. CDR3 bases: TGTGCCAGCAGCTTAGCCCCCTCGATAGCGGGAGTTTACAATGAGCAGTTCTTC.

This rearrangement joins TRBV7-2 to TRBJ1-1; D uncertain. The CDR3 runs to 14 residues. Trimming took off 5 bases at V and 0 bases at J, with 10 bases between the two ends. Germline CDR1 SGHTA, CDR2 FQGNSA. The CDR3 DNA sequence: TGTGCCAGCAGCCCAGGCCCCTTGAACACTGAAGCTTTCTTT. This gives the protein CASSPGPLNTEAFF.

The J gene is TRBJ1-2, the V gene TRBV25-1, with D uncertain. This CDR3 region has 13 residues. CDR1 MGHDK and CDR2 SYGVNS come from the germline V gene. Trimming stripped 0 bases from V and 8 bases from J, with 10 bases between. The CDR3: CASSEYTPGGYTF. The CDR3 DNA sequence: TGTGCCAGCAGTGAATATACACCAGGCGGCTACACCTTC.

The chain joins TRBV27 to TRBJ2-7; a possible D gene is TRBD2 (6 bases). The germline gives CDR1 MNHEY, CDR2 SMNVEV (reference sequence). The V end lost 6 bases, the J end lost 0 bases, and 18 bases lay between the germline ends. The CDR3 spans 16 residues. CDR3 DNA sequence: TGTGCCAGCAGCTCCCGGAGGGTCCAATCCTCCTACGAGCAGTACTTC. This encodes CASSSRRVQSSYEQYF.

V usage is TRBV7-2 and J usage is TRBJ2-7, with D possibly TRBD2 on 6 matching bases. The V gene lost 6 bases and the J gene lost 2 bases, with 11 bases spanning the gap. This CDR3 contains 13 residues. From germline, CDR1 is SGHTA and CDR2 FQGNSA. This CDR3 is CASRLSGAYEQYF. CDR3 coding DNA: TGTGCCAGCAGACTTAGCGGCGCCTACGAGCAGTACTTC.